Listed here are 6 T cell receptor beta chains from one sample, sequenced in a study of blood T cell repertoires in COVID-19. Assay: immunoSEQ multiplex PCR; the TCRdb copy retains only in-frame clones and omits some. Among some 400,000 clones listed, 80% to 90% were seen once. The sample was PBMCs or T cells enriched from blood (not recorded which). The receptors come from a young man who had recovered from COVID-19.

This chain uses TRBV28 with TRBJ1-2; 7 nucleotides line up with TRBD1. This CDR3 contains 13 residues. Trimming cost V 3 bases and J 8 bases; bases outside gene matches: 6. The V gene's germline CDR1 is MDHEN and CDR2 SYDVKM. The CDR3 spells CASSLLQGNGYTF. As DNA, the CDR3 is TGTGCCAGCAGTTTGCTACAGGGGAACGGCTACACCTTC.

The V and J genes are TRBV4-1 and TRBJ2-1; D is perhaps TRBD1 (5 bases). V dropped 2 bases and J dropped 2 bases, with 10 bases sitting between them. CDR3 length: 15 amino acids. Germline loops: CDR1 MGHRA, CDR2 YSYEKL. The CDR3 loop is CASSQPREPYNEQFF. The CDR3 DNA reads TGCGCCAGCAGCCAACCCAGGGAACCCTACAATGAGCAGTTCTTC.

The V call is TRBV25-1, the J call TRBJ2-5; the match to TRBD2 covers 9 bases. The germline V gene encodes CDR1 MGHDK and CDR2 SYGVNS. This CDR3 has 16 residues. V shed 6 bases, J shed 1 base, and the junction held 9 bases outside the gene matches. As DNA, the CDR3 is TGTGCCAGCAGAGAGGCTCGTAGCGGGGGCCAAGAGACCCAGTACTTC. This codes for CASREARSGGQETQYF.

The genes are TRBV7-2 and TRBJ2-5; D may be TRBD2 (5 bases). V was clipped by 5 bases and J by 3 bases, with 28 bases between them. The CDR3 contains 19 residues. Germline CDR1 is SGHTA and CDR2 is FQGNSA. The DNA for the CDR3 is TGTGCCAGCAGCCCCCCCGGGGAGCGGTGGATGGGCATCGAAGAGACCCAGTACTTC. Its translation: CASSPPGERWMGIEETQYF.

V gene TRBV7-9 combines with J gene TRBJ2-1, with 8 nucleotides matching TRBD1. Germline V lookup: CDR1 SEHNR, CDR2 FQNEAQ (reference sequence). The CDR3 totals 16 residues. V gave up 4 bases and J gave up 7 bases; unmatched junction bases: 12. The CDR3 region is CASSWPLGTGGNEQFF. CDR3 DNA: TGTGCCAGCAGCTGGCCGCTAGGTACAGGGGGAAATGAGCAGTTCTTC.

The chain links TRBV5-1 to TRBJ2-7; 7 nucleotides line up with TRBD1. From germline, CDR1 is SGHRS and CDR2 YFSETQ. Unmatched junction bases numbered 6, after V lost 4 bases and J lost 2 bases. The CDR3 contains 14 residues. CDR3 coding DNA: TGCGCCAGCAGCCTGACGGGACAGACCTACGAGCAGTACTTC. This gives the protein CASSLTGQTYEQYF.